A selection of T cell receptor beta chains follows, all from one sample in a study of beta chain features in type 1 diabetes. Some clones are missing from TCRdb's copy, which holds only in-frame ones; the method was immunoSEQ multiplex PCR. The top ten clones hold under 0.55% of a sample with around 180,000 clones, about 7.9% of them seen once. Sequenced sample: central memory CD4+ T cells from blood. Every receptor here comes from a man aged 18 to 30 with type 1 diabetes. CDR3s include the opening cysteine and the closing phenylalanine or tryptophan. Fields, in order: D gene, V gene, CDR3 protein. The D gene is left open where the match is weak.

NA TRBV28 CASSFYLGNEQFF
NA TRBV4-1 CASSQVDLISYNEQFF
NA TRBV7-7 CASSLTVQETQYF
NA TRBV19 CASSSYGELFF
TRBD2 TRBV6-6 CASSYSNLADEQYF
TRBD2 TRBV7-2 CASSYTGTSGNNEQFF
TRBD1 TRBV28 CASSFPTGLPGELFF
TRBD1 TRBV27 CASSFWDRVDEQYF
NA TRBV7-8 CASSLHRLDEQFF
TRBD1 TRBV5-4 CASSWQGAGANVLTF
NA TRBV9 CASSAPNTEAFF
NA TRBV28 CASSPGYEAFF
NA TRBV6-5 CASSYVPGSSYGYTF
TRBD1 TRBV5-1 CASSLGDRGYNEQFF
TRBD1 TRBV19 CASSPGTGREYEQYF
NA TRBV15 CATKSDRGATNEKLFF